The T cell receptor (beta chain) described here comes from a study of shared clonotypes between healthy human individuals. Study context: A few men and a couple of women, aged 18 to 49, were donors.

Germline V gene lookup returns CDR1 PRHDT and CDR2 FYEKMQ (reference sequence). Losses at the gene ends were 5 bases for V and 0 bases for J; bases not matched to a gene: 8. The CDR3 totals 16 residues. This clone was found once. Terminally differentiated effector memory CD45RA+ cells were excluded from the naive CD8 cells, which were CD45RO-negative and positively selected for CCR7. All donors qualified as healthy HIV-negative adults and had experienced no recent acute infections or vaccinations. The study drew all its donors from Caucasian adults living in Nashville, Tennessee. Some clones are missing from TCRdb's copy, which holds only in-frame ones; the method was immunoSEQ multiplex PCR. The sample carries millions of clones, approximately 94% recorded once.

Sequenced sample: naive CD8+ T cells sorted from blood. The receptor was derived from a man in his late teens or twenties in good health. The rearrangement uses TRBV13 and TRBJ2-7, with 9 bases matching TRBD1. Here the CDR3 DNA reads TGTGCCAGCAGCGCGGACGGGACAGGGAACTCCTACGAGCAGTACTTC. Its protein product is CASSADGTGNSYEQYF.